This T cell receptor (beta chain) appears in the sequencing data of a study of technical replicates of blood from a handful of donors. Trimming shortened V by 5 bases and J by 3 bases, and 22 bases separated the two germline ends. This CDR3 spans 17 amino acids. CDR1 and CDR2 from the germline V gene are SEHNR and FQNEAQ (reference sequence). TCRdb's table, derived via immunoSEQ multiplex PCR, lists solely in-frame clones and lacks some. The sample lists tens of thousands of clones; roughly 92% were seen once. The sequencing sample was made of T cells isolated from PBMCs. The chain uses TRBV7-9 and TRBJ1-2, with TRBD1 as a possible D gene (6 bases). This sequence originates from a human donor in good health. The CDR3 sequence: CASSRSLRQEADYGYTF. The CDR3 DNA sequence: TGTGCCAGCAGCCGCAGCCTACGACAGGAGGCGGACTATGGCTACACCTTC.